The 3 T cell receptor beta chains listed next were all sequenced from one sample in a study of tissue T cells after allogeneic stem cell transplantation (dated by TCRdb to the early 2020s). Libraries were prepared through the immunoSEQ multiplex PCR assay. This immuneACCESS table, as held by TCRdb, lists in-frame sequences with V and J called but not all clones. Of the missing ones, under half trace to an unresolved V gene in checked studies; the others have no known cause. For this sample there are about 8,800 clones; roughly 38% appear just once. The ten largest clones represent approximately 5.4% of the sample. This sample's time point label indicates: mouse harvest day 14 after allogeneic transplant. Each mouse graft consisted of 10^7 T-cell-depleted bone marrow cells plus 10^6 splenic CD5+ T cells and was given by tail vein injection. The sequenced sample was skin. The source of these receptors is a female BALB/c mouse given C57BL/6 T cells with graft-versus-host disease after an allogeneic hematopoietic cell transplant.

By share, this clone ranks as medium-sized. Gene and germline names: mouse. CDR3 region: CASSPISNERLFF. The CDR3 bases that were read are TGTGCCAGCAGTCCAATTTCCAACGAAAGATTATTT. The V call is TRBV26, the J call TRBJ1-4; D is ambiguous. The read terminates 1 residue before the CDR3 end, so the remaining end is supplied by the germline J gene. CDR3 length: 13 amino acids. V was clipped by 4 bases and J by 0 bases, with 3 bases between them. The germline CDR1 and CDR2 sequences are KGHPV and FQNQEV (reference sequence).

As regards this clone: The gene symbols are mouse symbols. The covered CDR3 bases are TGTGCCAGCAGGGGACGGATTTCTGGAAATACGCTCTAT. As protein: CASRGRISGNTLY. The complete CDR3 reads CASRGRISGNTLYF. The chain has TRBV26 and TRBJ1-3, with D possibly being TRBD1 (5 bases). Sequencing ends 1 residue short of the CDR3 end; the germline J gene provides the rest. Per germline, CDR1 KGHPV and CDR2 FQNQEV (reference sequence). This CDR3 has 14 residues. V was pared by 6 bases and J by 0 bases, with 9 bases between.

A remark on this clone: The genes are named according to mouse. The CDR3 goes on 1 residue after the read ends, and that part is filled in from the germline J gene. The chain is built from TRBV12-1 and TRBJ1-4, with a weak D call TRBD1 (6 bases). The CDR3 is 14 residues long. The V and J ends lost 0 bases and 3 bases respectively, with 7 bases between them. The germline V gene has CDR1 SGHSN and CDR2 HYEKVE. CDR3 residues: CASSLKGANERLFF. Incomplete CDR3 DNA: TGTGCCAGCTCTCTCAAGGGGGCCAACGAAAGATTATTT.